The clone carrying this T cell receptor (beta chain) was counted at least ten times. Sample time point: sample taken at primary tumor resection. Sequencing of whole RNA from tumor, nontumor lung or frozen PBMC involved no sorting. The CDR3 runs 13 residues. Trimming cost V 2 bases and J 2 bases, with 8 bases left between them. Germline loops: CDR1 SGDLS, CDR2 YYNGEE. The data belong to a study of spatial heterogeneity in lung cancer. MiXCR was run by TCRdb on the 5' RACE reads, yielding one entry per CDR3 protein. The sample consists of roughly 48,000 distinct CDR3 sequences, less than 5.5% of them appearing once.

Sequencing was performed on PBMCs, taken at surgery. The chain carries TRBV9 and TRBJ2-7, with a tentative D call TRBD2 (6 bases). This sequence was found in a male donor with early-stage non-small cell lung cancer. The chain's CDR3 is CASSVGGTYEQYF. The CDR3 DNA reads TGTGCCAGCAGCGTCGGCGGGACCTACGAGCAGTACTTC.